This passage covers 21 T cell receptor beta chains from one sample sequenced in a study of cytomegalovirus exposure and HLA in healthy donors. It was with 60 Vbeta and 13 Jbeta primers that the PCR ran. Here immunoSEQ multiplex PCR was the method, and the copy in TCRdb shows in-frame clones only, minus some. This table has 50,000 or so clones, around 81% appearing once. Material: PBMCs. These receptors were taken from a boy aged 5-17 years in good health and CMV-seropositive.

This clone came up once. The chain is built from TRBV7-9 and TRBJ2-7, with 8 bases aligning to TRBD1. This CDR3 spans 15 amino acids. Germline CDR1 SEHNR, CDR2 FQNEAQ (reference sequence). Unmatched junction bases numbered 12, after V lost 5 bases and J lost 6 bases. This chain's CDR3 is CASSPRQGSMGEQYF. CDR3 DNA: TGTGCCAGCAGCCCGCGACAGGGGTCAATGGGCGAGCAGTACTTC.

The chain employs TRBV10-3 and TRBJ1-3; 8 bases are shared with TRBD1. With 8 bases clipped from V and 1 base from J, the junction kept 13 bases outside the gene matches. The CDR3 is 17 amino acids. CDR1 ENHRY and CDR2 SYGVKD come from the germline V gene. The CDR3 region is CAIRDRMNRGSGNTIYF. CDR3 in DNA: TGTGCCATCCGGGACAGGATGAATCGGGGATCTGGAAACACCATATATTTT.

This clone occurred a few times. The chain joins TRBV15 to TRBJ2-7, with D possibly matching TRBD1 (5 bases). From germline, CDR1 is LNHNV and CDR2 YYDKDF (reference sequence). V was clipped by 8 bases and J by 2 bases, with 13 bases between them. The CDR3 covers 13 residues. The CDR3 nucleotides read TGTGCCACCTCGGACATTGGTCCCTACGAGCAGTACTTC. Translation gives CATSDIGPYEQYF.

V and J are TRBV19 and TRBJ2-5, with 10 positions matching TRBD2. The CDR3 is 16 amino acids. J gave up 4 bases and V 7 bases, and 12 bases lay outside the gene matches. CDR1 is LNHDA, CDR2 SQIVND, per germline (reference sequence). The CDR3 region has the DNA TGTGCCAGTAACGGACTAGCGGAACCCTACGGAGAGACCCAGTACTTC. Its protein is CASNGLAEPYGETQYF. The complete variable domain, with remaining parts taken from reference TRBV19 and TRBJ2-5, reads DGGITQSPKYLFRKEGQNVTLSCEQNLNHDAMYWYRQDPGQGLRLIYYSQIVNDFQKGDIAEGYSVSREKKESFPLTVTSAQKNPTAFYLCASNGLAEPYGETQYFGPGTRLLVL.

The rearrangement links TRBV2 to TRBJ1-1, with D possibly matching TRBD1 (5 bases). CDR3 size: 15 residues. V was shortened by 4 bases and J by 4 bases, with 16 bases between the two germline ends. Germline values: CDR1 SNHLY, CDR2 FYNNEI. The chain's CDR3 is CASSAGVGWTTEAFF. CDR3 bases: TGTGCCAGCAGTGCGGGGGTAGGGTGGACCACTGAAGCTTTCTTT. The full variable domain, in which reference TRBV2 and TRBJ1-1 provide the parts outside the CDR3, is EPEVTQTPSHQVTQMGQEVILRCVPISNHLYFYWYRQILGQKVEFLVSFYNNEISEKSEIFDDQFSVERPDGSNFTLKIRSTKLEDSAMYFCASSAGVGWTTEAFFGQGTRLTVV.

The chain carries TRBV27 and TRBJ2-7; D not resolved. The CDR3 is 14 residues long. Germline V CDR1 and CDR2: MNHEY, SMNVEV (reference sequence). The germline V and J ends were trimmed by 2 bases and 6 bases, with 14 bases remaining between them. The CDR3 reads CASSLNGFRREQYF. Here the CDR3 DNA reads TGTGCCAGCAGTTTAAACGGGTTTCGTCGCGAGCAGTACTTC.

This clone appeared a single time. The chain joins TRBV2 to TRBJ1-2, with D hard to call. Trimming removed 3 bases from V and 8 bases from J, with 13 bases in between. Per germline, CDR1 SNHLY and CDR2 FYNNEI. The CDR3 spans 13 residues. This chain's CDR3 is CASSDFTDLGYTF. Written as DNA, the CDR3 is TGTGCCAGCAGTGATTTTACAGATCTAGGCTACACCTTC.

The rearrangement uses TRBV27 and TRBJ2-1; D gene unclear. Germline V lookup: CDR1 MNHEY, CDR2 SMNVEV (reference sequence). Trimming stripped 10 bases from V and 10 bases from J, with 8 bases between. The CDR3 runs to 9 residues. The CDR3 is CATLTEQFF. DNA of the CDR3: TGTGCCACCCTAACCGAGCAGTTCTTC.

The chain has TRBV28 and TRBJ1-2, with 7 nucleotides matching TRBD1. Losses at the gene ends were 4 bases for V and 8 bases for J; bases not matched to a gene: 4. The CDR3 length is 12 residues. Per germline, CDR1 MDHEN and CDR2 SYDVKM. The CDR3: CASSYRQGGYTF. DNA of the CDR3: TGTGCCAGCAGTTACAGACAGGGAGGCTACACCTTC.

The table lists this clone with a few counts. This chain links TRBV4-1 with TRBJ1-4; no clear D gene. CDR1 is MGHRA and CDR2 is YSYEKL in the germline V gene. This CDR3 region has 13 residues. Trimming took off 1 base at V and 6 bases at J, with 6 bases between the two ends. This CDR3 reads CASSQVGDEKLFF. In nucleotides, the CDR3 is TGCGCCAGCAGCCAAGTCGGGGATGAAAAACTGTTTTTT.

The CDR3 DNA follows: TGTGCCAGCTCATCAGGACAGACTTTCTCTGGAAACACCATATATTTT. It yields the protein CASSSGQTFSGNTIYF. The chain uses TRBV18 and TRBJ1-3; TRBD1 is a possible D gene (6 bases). Trimming shortened V by 5 bases and J by 0 bases, and 14 bases separated the two germline ends. Germline V CDR1 and CDR2: KGHSH, LQKENI. This CDR3 is built from 16 residues.

The chain links TRBV6-4 to TRBJ2-3; TRBD2 aligns across 14 bases. CDR3 size: 16 residues. Per germline, CDR1 MRHNA and CDR2 SNTAGT. J was trimmed by 4 bases and V by 0 bases; bases with no gene match: 0. The CDR3 nucleotides read TGTGCCAGCAGTGACTCGGGACTAGCGGGGGCAGATACGCAGTATTTT. Amino acid sequence: CASSDSGLAGADTQYF.

V gene TRBV5-6 combines with J gene TRBJ2-3; TRBD2 matches at 7 bases. The V gene's germline CDR1 is SGHDT and CDR2 YYEEEE. The J segment lost 4 bases and the V segment lost 2 bases, leaving 1 base of the junction unmatched. The CDR3 totals 13 residues. CDR3 sequence (DNA): TGTGCCAGCAGCTTCGGGGGGTCAGATACGCAGTATTTT. Amino acid sequence: CASSFGGSDTQYF.

This clone came up once. The chain has TRBV19 and TRBJ1-4, with D possibly TRBD1 on 6 matching bases. The CDR3 is 16 amino acids. Trimming stripped 5 bases from V and 8 bases from J, with 21 bases between. CDR1 and CDR2 from the germline V gene are LNHDA and SQIVND (reference sequence). CDR3 amino acids: CASSVLRGALREKLFF. In nucleotides, the CDR3 is TGTGCCAGTAGTGTGCTCAGGGGTGCCCTCCGGGAAAAACTGTTTTTT.

The chain is built from TRBV11-2 and TRBJ2-5; 8 bases map to TRBD1. The J call may be incorrect, as the DNA end agrees better with TRBJ2-7. CDR3 size: 14 residues. The germline V gene encodes CDR1 SGHAT and CDR2 FQNNGV. CDR3: CASSPSDRGGEQYF. Here the CDR3 DNA reads TGTGCCAGCAGCCCTTCCGACAGGGGCGGCGAGCAGTACTTC.

This clone was found a few times. The chain carries TRBV2 and TRBJ2-3, with 9 bases fitting TRBD2. The J segment lost 1 base and the V segment lost 3 bases, leaving 5 bases of the junction unmatched. The V gene's germline CDR1 is SNHLY and CDR2 FYNNEI. This CDR3 comprises 16 residues. CDR3 nucleotides: TGTGCCAGCAGTGATTTTTTAGCGGGGGGCACAGATACGCAGTATTTT. This codes for CASSDFLAGGTDTQYF.

CDR3 DNA: TGCGCCAGCAGAAAGGCAGGAGGTAATGAAAAACTGTTTTTT. Its translation: CASRKAGGNEKLFF. The chain recombines TRBV4-1 with TRBJ1-4; D ambiguous. The CDR3 has 14 residues. Germline lookup yields CDR1 MGHRA and CDR2 YSYEKL. The ends were cut back, 6 bases at V and 4 bases at J, with 12 bases in the middle.

The chain employs TRBV6-5 and TRBJ1-1; TRBD1 might be the D (6 bases). This CDR3 region has 15 residues. V shed 7 bases and J shed 6 bases, with 21 bases lying between them. Per germline, CDR1 MNHEY and CDR2 SVGAGI. The CDR3 is CASTHRGQGVSEAFF. DNA for the CDR3: TGTGCCAGCACTCACCGGGGACAAGGAGTCTCTGAAGCTTTCTTT.

In its sample, this clone was seen once. This chain uses TRBV7-6 with TRBJ2-3; TRBD2 agrees at 7 bases. The CDR3 totals 15 residues. The J segment lost 2 bases and the V segment lost 5 bases, leaving 7 bases of the junction unmatched. Germline-derived CDR1 and CDR2 are SGHVS and FNYEAQ. CDR3 amino acids: CASSLGRGITDTQYF. The CDR3 bases are TGTGCCAGCAGCCTTGGGCGGGGGATCACAGATACGCAGTATTTT. Combining the CDR3 with reference TRBV7-6 and TRBJ2-3 gives the whole variable domain GAGVSQSPRYKVTKRGQDVALRCDPISGHVSLYWYRQALGQGPEFLTYFNYEAQQDKSGLPNDRFSAERPEGSISTLTIQRTEQRDSAMYRCASSLGRGITDTQYFGPGTRLTVL.

The J gene is TRBJ2-7, the V gene TRBV7-9, with no clear D. CDR3 length equals 15 residues. The V and J ends lost 2 bases and 2 bases respectively, with 13 bases between them. The germline CDR1 and CDR2 sequences are SEHNR and FQNEAQ (reference sequence). CDR3 sequence reads: CASSLRPALTYEQYF. CDR3 DNA sequence: TGTGCCAGCAGCTTACGCCCCGCCCTAACCTACGAGCAGTACTTC.

This clone was detected only once. The CDR3 reads CASSVGQRGEKLFF. The CDR3 region has the DNA TGCGCCAGCAGCGTAGGTCAACGAGGTGAAAAACTGTTTTTT. This chain connects TRBV5-1 to TRBJ1-4, with D unclear. V lost 4 bases and J lost 7, with 14 bases in between. This CDR3 has 14 residues. Germline V gene lookup returns CDR1 SGHRS and CDR2 YFSETQ.